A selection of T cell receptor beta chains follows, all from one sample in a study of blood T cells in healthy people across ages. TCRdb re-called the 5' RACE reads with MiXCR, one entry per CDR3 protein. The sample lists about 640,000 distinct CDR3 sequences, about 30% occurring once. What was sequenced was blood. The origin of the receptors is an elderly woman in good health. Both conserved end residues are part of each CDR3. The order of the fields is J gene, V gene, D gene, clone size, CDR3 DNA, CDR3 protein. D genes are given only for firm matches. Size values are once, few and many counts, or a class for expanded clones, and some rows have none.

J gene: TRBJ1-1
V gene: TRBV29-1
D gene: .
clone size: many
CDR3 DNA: TGCAGCGTTGAAGAAAAGAAGGGAATCACTGAAGCTTTCTTT
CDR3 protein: CSVEEKKGITEAFF

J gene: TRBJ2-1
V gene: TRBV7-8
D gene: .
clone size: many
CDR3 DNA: TGTGCCAGCAGCTTCTGGACAGAGTTCTACAATGAGCAGTTCTTC
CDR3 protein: CASSFWTEFYNEQFF

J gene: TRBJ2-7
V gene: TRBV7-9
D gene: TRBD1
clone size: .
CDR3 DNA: TGTGCCAGCAGCCTCGGGACAGCACTCACCTACGAGCAGTACTTC
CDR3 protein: CASSLGTALTYEQYF

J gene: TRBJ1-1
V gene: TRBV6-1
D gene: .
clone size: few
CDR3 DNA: TGTGCCAGCAGTGTGTCGGCCGCCCGGGGTTCTGAAGCTTTCTTT
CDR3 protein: CASSVSAARGSEAFF

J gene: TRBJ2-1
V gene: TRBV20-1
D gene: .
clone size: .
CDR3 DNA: TGCAGTGCCCAGGGGGGAGAAGATGAGCAGTTCTTC
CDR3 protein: CSAQGGEDEQFF

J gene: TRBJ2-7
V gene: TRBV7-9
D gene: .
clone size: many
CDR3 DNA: TGTGCCAGCAGCCCCTCCTCGAGCAGGGTCAACGAGCAGTACTTC
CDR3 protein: CASSPSSSRVNEQYF

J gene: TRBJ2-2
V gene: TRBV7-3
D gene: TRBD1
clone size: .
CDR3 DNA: TGTGCCAGCAGACCGGACAGGGGGACGGCCGGGGAGCTGTTTTTT
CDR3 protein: CASRPDRGTAGELFF

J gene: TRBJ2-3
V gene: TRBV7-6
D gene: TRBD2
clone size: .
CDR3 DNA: TGTGCCAGCAGCTTAGGCTCGGGCGGGGGAACGCAGTATTTT
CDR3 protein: CASSLGSGGGTQYF

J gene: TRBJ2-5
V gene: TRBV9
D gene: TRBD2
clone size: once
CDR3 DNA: TGTGCCAGCAGCGTAGCTAGCGGGGCGGGCCAAGAGACCCAGTACTTC
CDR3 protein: CASSVASGAGQETQYF

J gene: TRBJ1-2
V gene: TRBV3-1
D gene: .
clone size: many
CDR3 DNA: TGTGCCAGCAGCCCCAGCCGACAGGCGCCTAACTATGGCTACACCTTC
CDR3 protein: CASSPSRQAPNYGYTF

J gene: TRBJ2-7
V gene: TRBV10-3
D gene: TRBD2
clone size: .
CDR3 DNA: TGTGCCATCAGTTCTAGCGGGGGGAGTCGCGAGGATGAGCAGTATTTC
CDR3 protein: CAISSSGGSREDEQYF

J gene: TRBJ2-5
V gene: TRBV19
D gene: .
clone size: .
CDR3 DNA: TGTGCCAGTAGTATAGAGCTTAAAGAGACCCAGTACTTC
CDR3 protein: CASSIELKETQYF

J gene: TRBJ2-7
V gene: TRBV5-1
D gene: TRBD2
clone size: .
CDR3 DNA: TGCGCCAGCAGCGGGACTAGCGGTCACGAGCAGTACTTC
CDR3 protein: CASSGTSGHEQYF

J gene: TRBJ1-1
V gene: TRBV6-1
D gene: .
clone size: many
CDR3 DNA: TGTGCCAGCAGTAGGTCAACAGGGATGAACACTGAAGCTTTCTTT
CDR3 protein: CASSRSTGMNTEAFF

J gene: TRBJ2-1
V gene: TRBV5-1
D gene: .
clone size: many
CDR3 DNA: TGCGCCAGCAGCTTCCGAGGGACCGGAGATAATGAGCAGTTCTTC
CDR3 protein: CASSFRGTGDNEQFF

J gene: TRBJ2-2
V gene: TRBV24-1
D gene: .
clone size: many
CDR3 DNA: TGTGCCACCAGCCCTACGCGGGAACGTACGAACACCGGGGAGCTGTTTTTT
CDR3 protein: CATSPTRERTNTGELFF

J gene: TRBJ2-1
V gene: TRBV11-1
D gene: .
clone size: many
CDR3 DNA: TGTGCCAGCAGCTCCACTAGGGAGGGGGAGTTCTTC
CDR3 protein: CASSSTREGEFF

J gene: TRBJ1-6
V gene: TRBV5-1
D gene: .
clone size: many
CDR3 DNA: TGCGCCAGCAGCTCCGGGGATTCACCCCTCCACTTT
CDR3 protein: CASSSGDSPLHF